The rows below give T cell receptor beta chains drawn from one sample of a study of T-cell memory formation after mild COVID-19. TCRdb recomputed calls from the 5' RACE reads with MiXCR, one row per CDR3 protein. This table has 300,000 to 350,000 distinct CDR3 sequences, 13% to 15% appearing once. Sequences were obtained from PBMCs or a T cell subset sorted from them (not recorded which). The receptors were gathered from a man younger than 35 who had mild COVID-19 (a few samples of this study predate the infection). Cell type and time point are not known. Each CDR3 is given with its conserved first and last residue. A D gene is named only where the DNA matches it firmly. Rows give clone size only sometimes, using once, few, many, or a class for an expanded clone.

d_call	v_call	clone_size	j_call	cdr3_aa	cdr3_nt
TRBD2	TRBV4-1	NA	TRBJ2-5	CASSRLGLAAQETQYF	TGCGCCAGCAGCCGGCTAGGACTAGCGGCTCAAGAGACCCAGTACTTC
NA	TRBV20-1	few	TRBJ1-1	CSAPGWNTEAFF	TGCAGTGCCCCAGGGTGGAACACTGAAGCTTTCTTT
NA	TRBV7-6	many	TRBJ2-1	CASSLLPLADQSSYNEQFF	TGTGCCAGCAGCTTACTACCTCTGGCGGACCAAAGCTCCTACAATGAGCAGTTCTTC
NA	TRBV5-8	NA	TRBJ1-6	CASSALHRANSPLHF	TGTGCCAGCAGCGCGTTACACAGGGCAAATTCACCCCTCCACTTT
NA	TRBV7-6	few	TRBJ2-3	CASEGLGPDTQYF	TGTGCCAGCGAAGGGCTCGGCCCAGATACGCAGTATTTT
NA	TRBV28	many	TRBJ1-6	CASSPMGALNSPLHF	TGTGCCAGCAGCCCGATGGGGGCGCTTAATTCACCCCTCCACTTT
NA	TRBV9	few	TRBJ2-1	CASSVVGAYNEQFF	TGTGCCAGCAGCGTTGTGGGGGCTTACAATGAGCAGTTCTTC
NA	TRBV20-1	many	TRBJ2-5	CSARDETQYF	TGCAGTGCTAGAGATGAGACCCAGTACTTC
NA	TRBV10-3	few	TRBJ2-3	CAISEALEQYTQYF	TGTGCCATCAGTGAGGCATTAGAGCAGTATACGCAGTATTTT
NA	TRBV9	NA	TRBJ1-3	CASSVNPGKASGNTIYF	TGTGCCAGCAGCGTTAATCCGGGAAAAGCGTCTGGAAACACCATATATTTT